The 3 T cell receptor beta chains reported below all come from one sample, sequenced in a study of blood T cell repertoires in COVID-19. Profiling relied on immunoSEQ multiplex PCR, and the TCRdb table lists in-frame clones only, not all of them. The sample consists of 100,000 to 150,000 clones, about 83% of them appearing once. The sample comprised peripheral blood. The receptor source for this set is a human donor in a cohort sampled during active COVID-19.

This clone appeared once. The V and J genes are TRBV3-1 (or the pseudogene TRBV3-2) and TRBJ2-2, with a possible D match to TRBD2 (6 bases). Between the trimmed V and J ends, which lost 1 base and 5 bases, there was a span of 14 bases. The CDR3 consists of 16 residues. The germline CDR1 and CDR2 sequences are LGHDT and YNNKEL (reference sequence). CDR3 bases: TGTGCCAGCAGCCAAGGACTAGGGAGTAGTACCGGGGAGCTGTTTTTT. This sequence encodes CASSQGLGSSTGELFF.

J is TRBJ2-3 and V is TRBV11-2; no clear D. The germline gives CDR1 SGHAT, CDR2 FQNNGV. The CDR3 runs 14 residues. V was cut by 3 bases and J by 6 bases, with 13 bases left in between. This CDR3 reads CASSFLARSDTQYF. The CDR3 bases are TGTGCCAGCAGCTTTTTGGCCCGCTCGGATACGCAGTATTTT.

The rearrangement links TRBV18 to TRBJ1-6; TRBD1 is a possible D gene (6 bases). Trimming took off 3 bases at V and 7 bases at J, with 13 bases between the two ends. CDR3 size: 15 residues. Germline V lookup: CDR1 KGHSH, CDR2 LQKENI. CDR3 sequence (DNA): TGTGCCAGCTCACCCGACGGGACAAGCAATTCACCCCTCCACTTT. This gives the protein CASSPDGTSNSPLHF.